This passage covers 28 T cell receptor beta chains from one sample sequenced in a study of metastatic and nonmetastatic thyroid tumors. TCRdb re-called the PCR reads via MiXCR. The sample lists some 25,000 clones, around 20% occurring once. Thyroid surgery was performed in patients who had received no treatment beforehand. Sequenced input: blood. Every receptor here comes from a male donor with papillary thyroid cancer or a benign thyroid nodule (not recorded which). Some clones in this sample may be carry-over from other donors' samples.

This clone was recorded many times. This chain links TRBV19 with TRBJ2-1; 10 nucleotides match TRBD2. CDR1 LNHDA and CDR2 SQIVND come from the germline V gene (reference sequence). The CDR3 runs 14 residues. Losses at the gene ends were 1 base for V and 15 bases for J; bases not matched to a gene: 9. The chain's CDR3 is CASSIVPSGSGRFF. The CDR3 DNA reads as TGTGCCAGTAGTATAGTACCTAGCGGGAGTGGAAGGTTCTTC.

This clone is classed as medium-sized. The genes are TRBV6-1 and TRBJ1-6; a weak D match, TRBD1 (6 bases). V lost 6 bases and J 2 bases, leaving 11 bases between the germline ends. CDR1 MNHNS and CDR2 SASEGT come from the germline V gene. The CDR3 consists of 15 residues. In DNA form, the CDR3 reads TGTGCCAGCAGCAACAGGGAGCCCTATAATTCACCCCTCCACTTT. Translating it yields CASSNREPYNSPLHF.

The CDR3 spells CASSLETGGKAYNEQFF. The CDR3 DNA follows: TGTGCCAGCAGCTTAGAAACGGGGGGGAAAGCCTACAATGAGCAGTTCTTC. The rearrangement uses TRBV7-6 and TRBJ2-1; TRBD2 matches 8 bases. In germline, CDR1 is SGHVS, CDR2 FNYEAQ. J gave up 2 bases and V 1 base, and 7 bases lay outside the gene matches. The CDR3 is 17 amino acids.

This clone was seen repeatedly, ten times or more. The chain employs TRBV15 and TRBJ2-5; 12 nucleotides line up with TRBD2. Germline V CDR1 and CDR2: LNHNV, YYDKDF (reference sequence). With V trimmed by 0 bases and J by 4 bases, 3 bases remained unmatched. The CDR3 totals 16 residues. CDR3 amino acids: CATSRDLAGGGETQYF. CDR3 in DNA: TGTGCCACCAGCAGAGATCTAGCGGGGGGGGGAGAGACCCAGTACTTC.

This clone was recorded many times. This chain links TRBV4-1 with TRBJ2-1; 8 bases match TRBD2. Germline assignment: CDR1 MGHRA and CDR2 YSYEKL. The CDR3 runs to 15 residues. V dropped 1 base and J dropped 9; count of bases not matched to a gene: 8. CDR3 sequence (DNA): TGCGCCAGCAGCCAAGGAGCGGGAGAGGGGGGTGAGCAGTTCTTC. Protein: CASSQGAGEGGEQFF.

The chain carries TRBV10-2 and TRBJ2-3; D gene ambiguous. The CDR3 loop spans 16 amino acids. The V end lost 4 bases, the J end lost 0 bases, and 14 bases lay between the germline ends. CDR1 is WSHSY, CDR2 SAAADI, per germline. CDR3 nucleotides: TGCGCCAGCAGTGTTTCCGCATGGCCTAGCACAGATACGCAGTATTTT. As protein: CASSVSAWPSTDTQYF.

This clone is categorized as medium-sized. The rearrangement links TRBV6-1 to TRBJ2-2; D uncertain. The CDR3 has 13 amino acids. CDR1 is MNHNS and CDR2 is SASEGT in the germline V gene. V gave up 8 bases and J gave up 6 bases, with 13 bases separating them. In DNA form, the CDR3 reads TGTGCCAGCCCCGAAGGAGAATCCGGGGAGCTGTTTTTT. This encodes CASPEGESGELFF.

This clone has a handful of counts. This may be a read error, as it is one base from a much larger clone. This rearrangement joins TRBV7-9 to TRBJ1-4; D gene ambiguous. Germline V gene sequence: CDR1 SEHNR, CDR2 FQNEAQ (reference sequence). This CDR3 contains 13 residues. Trimming cost V 4 bases and J 3 bases, with 6 bases left between them. This CDR3 is CASSCQANEKLFF. The DNA of the CDR3 is TGTGCCAGCAGCTGCCAGGCTAATGAAAAACTGTTTTTT.

This chain uses TRBV9 with TRBJ1-6; 9 bases are a match to TRBD1. The CDR3 has 16 amino acids. Germline assignment: CDR1 SGDLS and CDR2 YYNGEE. V lost 4 bases, J lost 5 bases, and 7 bases stayed unmatched. CDR3 sequence: CASSRTTGGNNSPLHF. The CDR3 nucleotides read TGTGCCAGCAGCCGGACGACAGGGGGGAATAATTCACCCCTCCACTTT.

V and J are TRBV11-2 and TRBJ2-1, with D unclear. The V end lost 0 bases, the J end lost 13 bases, and 7 bases lay between the germline ends. The CDR3 extends over 11 amino acids. CDR1 is SGHAT, CDR2 FQNNGV, per germline. The CDR3 spells CASSLEGGQFF. CDR3 in DNA: TGTGCCAGCAGCTTAGAGGGCGGACAGTTCTTC.

This chain uses TRBV24-1 with TRBJ2-3; either TRBD1 or TRBD2 may fit D (5 bases each). Germline lookup yields CDR1 KGHDR and CDR2 SFDVKD. V was pared by 4 bases and J by 7 bases, with 11 bases between. This CDR3 comprises 13 residues. The CDR3 region has the DNA TGTGCCACCAGTGACCCGGGGCTTTATACGCAGTATTTT. It codes for CATSDPGLYTQYF.

This clone occurred many times. The chain's CDR3 is CASMPAGTDTQYF. The CDR3, as DNA: TGTGCCAGCATGCCAGCAGGCACAGATACGCAGTATTTT. V usage is TRBV4-2 and J usage is TRBJ2-3, with D unresolved. From germline, CDR1 is LGHNA and CDR2 YNFKEQ. This CDR3 contains 13 residues. Trimming left V 7 bases short and J 1 base short, with 9 bases between.

This rearrangement joins TRBV11-1 to TRBJ2-3; TRBD1 or TRBD2 may be the D gene (6 bases each). The V end lost 0 bases, the J end lost 2 bases, and 15 bases lay between the germline ends. Germline loops: CDR1 SGHAT, CDR2 FQDESV (reference sequence). The CDR3 is 17 amino acids. The CDR3, as DNA: TGTGCCAGCAGCTTAGCCCGTTCGGGGGCAAACACAGATACGCAGTATTTT. This translates into CASSLARSGANTDTQYF.

This clone showed up many times. The CDR3 reads CASSEHRNPQTIAKNIQYF. The CDR3 region has the DNA TGTGCCAGCAGTGAGCACAGGAACCCCCAGACCATAGCCAAAAACATTCAGTACTTC. The V call is TRBV25-1, the J call TRBJ2-4; tentatively, D is TRBD1 (5 bases). Germline V gene sequence: CDR1 MGHDK, CDR2 SYGVNS. Trimming removed 3 bases at V and 0 bases at J, with 21 bases between. The CDR3 runs 19 residues.

This clone showed up just a few times. With a much larger clone just one base away, this may be a read error. Other DNA sequences of this sample code for an identical CDR3. The chain combines TRBV29-1 with TRBJ2-1; D perhaps matches TRBD1 (5 bases). V was trimmed by 2 bases and J by 5 bases, leaving 10 bases between them. The CDR3 is 13 amino acids. Looked up from germline, CDR1 is SQVTM and CDR2 is ANQGSEA. Written as DNA, the CDR3 is TGCAGCGTTGAAACAGGCCCTGACAATGAGCAGTTCTTC. Its protein is CSVETGPDNEQFF.

This clone turned up a few times. This chain uses TRBV12-3 or TRBV12-4 with TRBJ1-2; 8 bases fit TRBD1. The V gene end was trimmed by 5 bases and the J gene end by 5 bases; junction bases not matched to a gene: 7. This CDR3 comprises 14 residues. The CDR3 protein is CASSQGQGGYGYTF. Here the CDR3 DNA reads TGTGCCAGCAGTCAAGGACAGGGAGGATATGGCTACACCTTC.

This clone was picked up many times. V usage is TRBV7-9 and J usage is TRBJ2-2, with a possible D match to TRBD1 (6 bases). The CDR3 length is 15 residues. CDR1 and CDR2 from the germline V gene are SEHNR and FQNEAQ (reference sequence). V lost 4 bases, J lost 2 bases, and 11 bases lay in between. The CDR3 loop is CASSSPGTNTGELFF. The CDR3 DNA sequence: TGTGCCAGCAGCTCTCCCGGGACAAACACCGGGGAGCTGTTTTTT.

The sample holds many counts of this clone. This chain connects TRBV7-6 to TRBJ1-1; D is unresolved. V was pared by 2 bases and J by 6 bases, with 10 bases between. Germline loops: CDR1 SGHVS, CDR2 FNYEAQ. There are 13 residues in the CDR3. The CDR3 is CASSLLLISEAFF. CDR3 in DNA: TGTGCCAGCAGCTTACTTCTAATCTCTGAAGCTTTCTTT.

This clone is medium-sized. The V call is TRBV2, the J call TRBJ2-3; 7 bases are a match to TRBD1. With V trimmed by 5 bases and J by 4 bases, 3 bases remained unmatched. Germline CDR1 SNHLY, CDR2 FYNNEI. CDR3 size: 13 residues. CDR3 region: CASSLQGADTQYF. In DNA form, the CDR3 reads TGTGCCAGCAGTCTTCAGGGGGCAGATACGCAGTATTTT. The complete variable domain, with remaining parts taken from reference TRBV2 and TRBJ2-3, reads EPEVTQTPSHQVTQMGQEVILRCVPISNHLYFYWYRQILGQKVEFLVSFYNNEISEKSEIFDDQFSVERPDGSNFTLKIRSTKLEDSAMYFCASSLQGADTQYFGPGTRLTVL.

J is TRBJ1-5 and V is TRBV6-1; maybe TRBD1 (5 bases). CDR3 size: 15 residues. Trimming pared 7 bases from V and 4 bases from J, leaving 17 bases between. The V gene's germline CDR1 is MNHNS and CDR2 SASEGT. The CDR3 region has the DNA TGTGCCAGCACCTCCCACCGGGACGGTAATCAGCCCCAGCATTTT. This sequence encodes CASTSHRDGNQPQHF.

The chain employs TRBV19 and TRBJ2-7; TRBD2 is a possible D gene (7 bases). Trimming took 7 bases from V and 6 from J, leaving 19 bases between them. This CDR3 is built from 14 residues. Germline V gene sequence: CDR1 LNHDA, CDR2 SQIVND (reference sequence). The CDR3 loop is CASKRDYGGSEQYF. In DNA, the CDR3 is TGTGCCAGTAAGAGGGACTACGGGGGCTCCGAGCAGTACTTC.

This clone was seen repeatedly, ten times or more. This sequence joins TRBV9 and TRBJ2-3; D uncertain. The germline V and J ends were trimmed by 0 bases and 5 bases, with 7 bases remaining between them. This CDR3 comprises 13 residues. The germline V gene has CDR1 SGDLS and CDR2 YYNGEE. The CDR3 bases are TGTGCCAGCAGCGTAGAAGGGATAGATACGCAGTATTTT. The encoded protein is CASSVEGIDTQYF.

The J gene is TRBJ2-1, the V gene TRBV11-2, with 8 bases identical to TRBD1. Germline CDR1 is SGHAT and CDR2 is FQNNGV. This CDR3 spans 15 amino acids. J gave up 4 bases and V 5 bases, and 7 bases lay outside the gene matches. The CDR3 here is CASSRLDRVYNEQFF. For the CDR3, the DNA is TGTGCCAGCAGCCGCCTGGACAGGGTTTACAATGAGCAGTTCTTC.

Many counts were recorded for this clone. The chain combines TRBV15 with TRBJ2-3; D call uncertain. Trimming removed 3 bases from V and 6 bases from J, with 7 bases in between. The germline CDR1 and CDR2 sequences are LNHNV and YYDKDF (reference sequence). The CDR3 spans 12 residues. This CDR3 is CATSRWADTQYF. In DNA, the CDR3 is TGTGCCACCAGCAGGTGGGCGGATACGCAGTATTTT.

There are many counts of this clone. The J gene is TRBJ2-3, the V gene TRBV18; D is uncertain. From germline, CDR1 is KGHSH and CDR2 LQKENI. V was cut by 6 bases and J by 5 bases, with 9 bases left in between. The CDR3 extends over 12 amino acids. The CDR3 protein is CASSRTGDTQYF. CDR3 coding DNA: TGTGCCAGCTCGCGCACCGGAGATACGCAGTATTTT.

Regarding this clone: The conserved final phenylalanine or tryptophan is absent from the CDR3, which likely points to a read error. It is unclear where the CDR3 begins or ends on the DNA, so no DNA is shown, and the CDR3 is as TCRdb lists it. The gene calls are TRBV28 and TRBJ2-1; the table's TRBD1 call for D was not verified on the DNA. Germline CDR1 MDHEN, CDR2 SYDVKM. The CDR3 extends over 16 residues, inclusive of both ends. CDR3 region: CASSVPGTGAYNEQLY.

V gene TRBV20-1 combines with J gene TRBJ2-5; 15 positions agree with TRBD2. The CDR3 is 16 residues long. Germline values: CDR1 DFQATT, CDR2 SNEGSKA (reference sequence). Trimming removed 6 bases from V and 5 bases from J; junction bases left unmatched: 10. The CDR3 region is CSARGLAGGMEETQYF. CDR3 in DNA: TGCAGTGCCAGGGGACTAGCGGGAGGAATGGAGGAGACCCAGTACTTC.

The chain's CDR3 is CASSLNGPPLHF. The CDR3 bases are TGTGCCAGCAGCTTAAACGGGCCACCCCTCCACTTT. This chain connects TRBV12-3 or TRBV12-4 to TRBJ1-6; D remains ambiguous. The CDR3 is 12 amino acids. V lost 6 bases and J lost 11, with 11 bases in between.